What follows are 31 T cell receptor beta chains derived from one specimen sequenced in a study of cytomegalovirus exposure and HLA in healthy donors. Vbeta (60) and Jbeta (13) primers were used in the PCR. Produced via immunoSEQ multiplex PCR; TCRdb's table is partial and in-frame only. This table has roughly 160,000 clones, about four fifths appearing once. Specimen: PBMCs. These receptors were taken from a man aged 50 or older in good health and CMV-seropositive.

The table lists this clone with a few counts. The CDR3 nucleotides are TGTGCCAGCAGCTCTAGATTCCCTGGCTACACCTTC. This sequence encodes CASSSRFPGYTF. The chain combines TRBV5-8 with TRBJ1-2, with D uncertain. CDR1 is SGHTS and CDR2 is YDEGEE in the germline V gene. This CDR3 spans 12 amino acids. V gave up 3 bases and J gave up 7 bases, with 10 bases separating them.

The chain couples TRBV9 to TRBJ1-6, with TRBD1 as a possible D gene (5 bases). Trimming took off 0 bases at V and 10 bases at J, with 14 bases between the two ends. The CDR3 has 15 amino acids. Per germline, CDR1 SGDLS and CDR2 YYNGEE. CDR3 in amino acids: CASSVDGSRGSPLHF. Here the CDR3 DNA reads TGTGCCAGCAGCGTAGACGGGTCAAGGGGATCACCCCTCCACTTT.

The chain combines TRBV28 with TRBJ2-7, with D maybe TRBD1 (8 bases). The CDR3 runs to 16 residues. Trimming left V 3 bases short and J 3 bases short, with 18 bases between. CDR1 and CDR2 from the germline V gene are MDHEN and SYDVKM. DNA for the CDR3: TGTGCCAGCAGTTTCGGCTACAGGGGGGGAAGCTACGAGCAGTACTTC. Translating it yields CASSFGYRGGSYEQYF.

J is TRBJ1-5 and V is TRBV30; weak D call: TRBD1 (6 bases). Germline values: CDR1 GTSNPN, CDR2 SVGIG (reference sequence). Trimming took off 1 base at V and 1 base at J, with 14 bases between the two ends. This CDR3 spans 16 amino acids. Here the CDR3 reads CAWSDSGGWSNQPQHF. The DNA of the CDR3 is TGTGCCTGGAGTGATTCGGGGGGCTGGAGCAATCAGCCCCAGCATTTT.

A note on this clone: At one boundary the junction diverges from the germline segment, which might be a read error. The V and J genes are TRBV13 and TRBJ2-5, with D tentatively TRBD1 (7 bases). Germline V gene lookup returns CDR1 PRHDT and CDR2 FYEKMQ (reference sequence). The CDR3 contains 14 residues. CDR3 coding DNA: TGTGCCAGTAGCTGGGGGGACAGCCAAGAGACCCAGTACTTC. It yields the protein CASSWGDSQETQYF.

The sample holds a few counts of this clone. Here the CDR3 reads CASSWGTSSYEQYF. CDR3 DNA: TGTGCCAGCAGTTGGGGGACAAGCTCCTACGAGCAGTACTTC. The chain combines TRBV6-5 with TRBJ2-7, with D possibly matching TRBD1 (6 bases). V was pared by 4 bases and J by 0 bases, with 10 bases between. In germline, CDR1 is MNHEY, CDR2 SVGAGI. The CDR3 is 14 amino acids.

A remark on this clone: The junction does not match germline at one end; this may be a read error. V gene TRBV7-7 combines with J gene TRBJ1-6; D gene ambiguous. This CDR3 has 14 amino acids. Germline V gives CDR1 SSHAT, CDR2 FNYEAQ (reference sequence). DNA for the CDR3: TGTGCTAGCAGCTTAGAAGCGGGGAAATCACCCCTCCACTTT. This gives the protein CASSLEAGKSPLHF.

CDR3: CASSWGGASGNFYEQYF. CDR3 sequence (DNA): TGCGCCAGCAGCTGGGGGGGAGCTAGCGGGAACTTCTACGAGCAGTACTTC. V and J are TRBV5-1 and TRBJ2-7, with 9 bases aligning to TRBD2. With 3 bases clipped from V and 3 bases from J, the junction kept 13 bases outside the gene matches. Germline V lookup: CDR1 SGHRS, CDR2 YFSETQ. The CDR3 contains 17 residues.

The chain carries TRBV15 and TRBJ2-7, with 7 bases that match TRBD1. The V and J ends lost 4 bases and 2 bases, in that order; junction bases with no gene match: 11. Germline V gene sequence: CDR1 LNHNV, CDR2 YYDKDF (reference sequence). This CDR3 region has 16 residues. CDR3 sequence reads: CATSTLKGTAPYEQYF. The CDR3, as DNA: TGTGCCACCAGCACCTTAAAGGGGACAGCGCCCTACGAGCAGTACTTC.

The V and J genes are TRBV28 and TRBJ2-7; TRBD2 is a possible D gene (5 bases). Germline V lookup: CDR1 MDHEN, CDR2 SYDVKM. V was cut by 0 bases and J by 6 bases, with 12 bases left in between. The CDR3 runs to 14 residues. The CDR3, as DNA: TGTGCCAGCAGTTTATGTAACGGGGAATGCGAGCAGTACTTC. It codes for CASSLCNGECEQYF.

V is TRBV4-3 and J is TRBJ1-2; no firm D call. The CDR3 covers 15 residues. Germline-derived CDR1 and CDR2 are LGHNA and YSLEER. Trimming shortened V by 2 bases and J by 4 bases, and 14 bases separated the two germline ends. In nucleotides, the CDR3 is TGCGCCAGCAGCCAATCTCTCAGCGCGATCTATGGCTACACCTTC. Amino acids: CASSQSLSAIYGYTF.

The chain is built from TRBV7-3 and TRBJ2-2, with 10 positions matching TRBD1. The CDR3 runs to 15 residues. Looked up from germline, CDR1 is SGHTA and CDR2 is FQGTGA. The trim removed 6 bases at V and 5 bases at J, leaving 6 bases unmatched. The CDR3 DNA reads TGTGCCAGCAGAGCCGGGACAGGGGTTACCGGGGAGCTGTTTTTT. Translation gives CASRAGTGVTGELFF.

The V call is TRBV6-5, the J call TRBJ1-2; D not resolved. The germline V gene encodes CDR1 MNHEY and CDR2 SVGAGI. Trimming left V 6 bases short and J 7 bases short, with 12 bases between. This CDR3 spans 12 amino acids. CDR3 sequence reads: CASSQDWIGYTF. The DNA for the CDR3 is TGTGCCAGCAGCCAAGACTGGATTGGCTACACCTTC.

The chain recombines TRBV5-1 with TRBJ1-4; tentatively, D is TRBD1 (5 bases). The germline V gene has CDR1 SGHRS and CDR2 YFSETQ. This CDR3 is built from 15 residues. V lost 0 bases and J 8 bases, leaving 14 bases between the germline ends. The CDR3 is CASSLDGQSREKLFF. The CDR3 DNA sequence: TGCGCCAGCAGCTTGGATGGACAATCCAGGGAAAAACTGTTTTTT.

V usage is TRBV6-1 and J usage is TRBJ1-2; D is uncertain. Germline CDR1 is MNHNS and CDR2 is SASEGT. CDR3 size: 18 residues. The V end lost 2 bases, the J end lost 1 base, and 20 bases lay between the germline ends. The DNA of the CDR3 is TGTGCCAGCAGTGAACGGAGAGGATTTGGCAGTTTTAACTATGGCTACACCTTC. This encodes CASSERRGFGSFNYGYTF.

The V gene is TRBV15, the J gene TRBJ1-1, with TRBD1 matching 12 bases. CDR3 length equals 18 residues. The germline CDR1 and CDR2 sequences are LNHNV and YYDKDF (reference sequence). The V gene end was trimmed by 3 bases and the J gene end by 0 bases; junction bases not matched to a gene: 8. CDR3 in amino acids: CATSRGDRGQRLNTEAFF. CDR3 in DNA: TGTGCCACCAGCAGGGGGGACAGGGGGCAGCGGCTGAACACTGAAGCTTTCTTT.

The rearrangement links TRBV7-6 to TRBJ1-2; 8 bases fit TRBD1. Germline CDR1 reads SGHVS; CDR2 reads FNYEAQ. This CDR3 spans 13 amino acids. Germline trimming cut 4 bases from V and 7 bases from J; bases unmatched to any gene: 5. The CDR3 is CASSSDREGGYTF. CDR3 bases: TGTGCCAGCAGCTCGGACAGGGAAGGTGGCTACACCTTC.

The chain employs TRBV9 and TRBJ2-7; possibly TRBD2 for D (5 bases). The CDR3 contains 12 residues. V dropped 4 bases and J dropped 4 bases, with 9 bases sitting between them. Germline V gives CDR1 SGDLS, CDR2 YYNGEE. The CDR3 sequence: CASSSTGYEQYF. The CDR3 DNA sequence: TGTGCCAGCAGCTCCACGGGATACGAGCAGTACTTC.

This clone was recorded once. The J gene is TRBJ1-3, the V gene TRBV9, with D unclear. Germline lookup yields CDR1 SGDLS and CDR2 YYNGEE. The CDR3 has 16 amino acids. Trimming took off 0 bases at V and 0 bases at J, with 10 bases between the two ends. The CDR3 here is CASSVALRGSGNTIYF. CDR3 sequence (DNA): TGTGCCAGCAGCGTAGCTCTCCGCGGCTCTGGAAACACCATATATTTT.

Here the CDR3 reads CASSIGTGAYEQYF. CDR3 DNA sequence: TGTGCCAGTAGTATCGGGACAGGGGCCTACGAGCAGTACTTC. The chain recombines TRBV19 with TRBJ2-7, with 10 bases matching TRBD1. This CDR3 spans 14 amino acids. Germline CDR1 reads LNHDA; CDR2 reads SQIVND (reference sequence). V was pared by 3 bases and J by 2 bases, with 1 base of the junction left unmatched.

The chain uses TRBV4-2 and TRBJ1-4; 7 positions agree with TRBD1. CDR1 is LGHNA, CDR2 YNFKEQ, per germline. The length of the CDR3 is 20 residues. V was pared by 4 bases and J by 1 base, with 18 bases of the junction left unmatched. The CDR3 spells CASSPTGQAGPLVTNEKLFF. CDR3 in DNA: TGTGCCAGCAGCCCGACCGGACAGGCGGGGCCCCTTGTAACTAATGAAAAACTGTTTTTT.

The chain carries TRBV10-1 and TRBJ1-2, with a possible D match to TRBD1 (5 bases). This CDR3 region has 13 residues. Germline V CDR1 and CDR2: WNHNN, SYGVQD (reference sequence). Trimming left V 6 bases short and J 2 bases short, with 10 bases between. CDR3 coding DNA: TGCGCCAGCAGCCGGACAAGCAACTATGGCTACACCTTC. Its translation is CASSRTSNYGYTF.

The CDR3 DNA sequence: TGTGCCCGCAACAGGGGGCTGGGAAAAAATGAGCAGTTCTTC. Translation gives CARNRGLGKNEQFF. V is TRBV30 and J is TRBJ2-1, with 9 bases matching TRBD1. This CDR3 has 14 amino acids. In germline, CDR1 is GTSNPN, CDR2 SVGIG (reference sequence). After removal of 8 bases from V and 7 bases from J, the junction contained 12 bases not matched to a gene.

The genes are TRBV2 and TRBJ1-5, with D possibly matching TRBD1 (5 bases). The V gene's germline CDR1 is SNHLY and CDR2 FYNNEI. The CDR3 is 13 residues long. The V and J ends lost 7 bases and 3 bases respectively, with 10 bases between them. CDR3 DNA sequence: TGTGCCAGCATGGCAGGGTACAATCAGCCCCAGCATTTT. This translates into CASMAGYNQPQHF.

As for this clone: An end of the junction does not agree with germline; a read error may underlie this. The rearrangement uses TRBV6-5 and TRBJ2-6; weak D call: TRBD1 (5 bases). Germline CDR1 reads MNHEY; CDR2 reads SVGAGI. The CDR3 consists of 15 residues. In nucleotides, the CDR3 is TGTGCCAGCAGCCTTACAGTTTCTGGGGCCAACGGCCTGACTTTC. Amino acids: CASSLTVSGANGLTF.

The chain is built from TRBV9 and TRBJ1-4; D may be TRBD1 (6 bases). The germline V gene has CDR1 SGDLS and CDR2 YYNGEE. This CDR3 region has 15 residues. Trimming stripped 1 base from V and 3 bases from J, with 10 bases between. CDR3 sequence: CASSVLQGPNEKLFF. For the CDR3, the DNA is TGTGCCAGCAGCGTATTACAGGGTCCTAATGAAAAACTGTTTTTT.

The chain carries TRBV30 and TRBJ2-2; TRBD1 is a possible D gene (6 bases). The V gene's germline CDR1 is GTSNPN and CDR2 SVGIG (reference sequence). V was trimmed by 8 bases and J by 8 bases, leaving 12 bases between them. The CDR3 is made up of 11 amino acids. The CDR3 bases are TGTGCCCGTCAGGGGAGAGGGGAGCTGTTTTTT. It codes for CARQGRGELFF.

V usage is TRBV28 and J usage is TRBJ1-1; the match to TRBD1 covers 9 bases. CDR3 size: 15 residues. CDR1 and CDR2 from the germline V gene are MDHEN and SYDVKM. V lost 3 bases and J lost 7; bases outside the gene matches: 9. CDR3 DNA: TGTGCCAGCAGTTTCCCGATGACAGGGGGGGATGAAGCTTTCTTT. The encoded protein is CASSFPMTGGDEAFF. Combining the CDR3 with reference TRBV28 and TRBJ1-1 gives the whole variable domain DVKVTQSSRYLVKRTGEKVFLECVQDMDHENMFWYRQDPGLGLRLIYFSYDVKMKEKGDIPEGYSVSREKKERFSLILESASTNQTSMYLCASSFPMTGGDEAFFGQGTRLTVV.

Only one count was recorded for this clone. In DNA, the CDR3 is TGTGCCAGCAATAACAGGGGGCGCGACGAGCAGTACTTC. Encoded protein: CASNNRGRDEQYF. The gene calls are TRBV28 and TRBJ2-7; 9 nucleotides agree with TRBD1. Germline V CDR1 and CDR2: MDHEN, SYDVKM. The junction had 6 bases not matched to a gene; V was cut back by 7 bases and J by 5 bases. The CDR3 extends over 13 amino acids.

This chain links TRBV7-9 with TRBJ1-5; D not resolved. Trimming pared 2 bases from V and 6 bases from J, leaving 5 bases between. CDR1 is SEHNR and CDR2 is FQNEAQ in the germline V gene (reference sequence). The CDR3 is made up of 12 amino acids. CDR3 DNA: TGTGCCAGCAGCTTACTGTTTCAGCCCCAGCATTTT. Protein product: CASSLLFQPQHF.

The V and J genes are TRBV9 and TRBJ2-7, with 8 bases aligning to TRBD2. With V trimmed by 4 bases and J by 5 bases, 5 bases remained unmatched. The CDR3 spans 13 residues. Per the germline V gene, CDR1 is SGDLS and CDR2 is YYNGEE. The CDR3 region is CASSTGGLHEQYF. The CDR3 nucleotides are TGTGCCAGCAGCACGGGGGGGCTCCACGAGCAGTACTTC.